This T cell receptor beta chain was identified in a study of tumor-infiltrating lymphocytes in primary liver carcinoma. This CDR3 is 13 amino acids long. V lost 1 base, J lost 2 bases, and 6 bases lay in between. The germline V gene has CDR1 SGDLS and CDR2 YYNGEE. Researchers generated TCR beta cDNA from roughly 510 ng of total RNA, relying on a constant-region primer. Slightly modified ARM-PCR, run as three nested multiplex PCR rounds, produced the TCR beta libraries. TRBV1-TRBV30 forward primers paired with a C-beta reverse primer were used in the first two PCR rounds, which ran roughly 10 cycles each. From the multiplex PCR reads, TCRdb called clonotypes with MiXCR, one entry per CDR3 protein. The sample holds about 200,000 distinct CDR3 sequences; less than 70% are singletons and the top ten take roughly 7%. Unsorted whole blood supplied the RNA, and germline DNA was extracted too. Before the operation took place, approximately 4 milliliters of peripheral blood were collected.

This sequence was found in a woman aged 60-75 years with primary liver carcinoma and hepatitis B virus infection. The sample consisted of peripheral blood. The V and J genes are TRBV9 and TRBJ1-2, with D unresolved. DNA of the CDR3: TGTGCCAGCAGCGTAAATGGGAACTATGGCTACACCTTC. This encodes CASSVNGNYGYTF.